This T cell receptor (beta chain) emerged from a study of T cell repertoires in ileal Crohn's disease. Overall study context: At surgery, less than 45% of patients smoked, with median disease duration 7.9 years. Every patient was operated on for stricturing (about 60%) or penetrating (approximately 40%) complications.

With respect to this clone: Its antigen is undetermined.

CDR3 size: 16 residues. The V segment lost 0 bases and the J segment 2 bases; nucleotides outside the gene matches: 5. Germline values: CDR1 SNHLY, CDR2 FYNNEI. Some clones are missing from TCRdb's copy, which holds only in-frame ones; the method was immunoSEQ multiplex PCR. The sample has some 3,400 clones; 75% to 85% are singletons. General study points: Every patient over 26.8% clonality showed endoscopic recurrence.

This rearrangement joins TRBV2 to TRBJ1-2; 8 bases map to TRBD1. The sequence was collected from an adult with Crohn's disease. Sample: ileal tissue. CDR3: CASSEARDRSNYGYTF. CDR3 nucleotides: TGTGCCAGCAGTGAAGCGAGGGACAGGTCAAACTATGGCTACACCTTC.